This T cell receptor beta chain comes out of a study of T cell responses to AZD1222 COVID-19 vaccine. Worth noting for this clone: What it binds is unknown.

The germline CDR1 and CDR2 sequences are MNHNY and SVGAGI (reference sequence). CDR3 length equals 14 residues. The V and J ends lost 7 bases and 5 bases respectively, with 17 bases between them. Study-level findings and limits: Spike-spanning, vaccine-associated CD4 TCRs were dominant at 160-218 and 743-854. Seropositivity was recorded at baseline in only a handful of AZD1222 recipients. The donor cohort was predominantly white British with a female majority, and clonal diversity may have been underestimated.

Sequencing used immunoSEQ multiplex PCR; TCRdb keeps in-frame clones, though not all of them. Of some 150,000 clones listed, around 90% are singletons. The gene calls are TRBV6-6 and TRBJ1-2; no clear D gene. This TCR was recovered from an adult who received the AZD1222 COVID-19 vaccine. The sequencing here drew on peripheral blood, taken 28 days after the second AZD1222 dose. CDR3 DNA sequence: TGTGCCAGCAATTTCGGGTGGGGATGGTATGGCTACACCTTC. Its protein product is CASNFGWGWYGYTF.